Shown below are 9 T cell receptor beta chains from a single sample sequenced in a study of T cell responses to AZD1222 COVID-19 vaccine. The protocol was immunoSEQ multiplex PCR, while the TCRdb copy is restricted to in-frame clones and leaves out a portion. The table shows more than 95,000 clones, with more than 75% occurring only once. Sample: peripheral blood, taken 28 days after the second AZD1222 dose. The receptors shown here come from an adult who received the AZD1222 COVID-19 vaccine.

The chain uses TRBV19 and TRBJ2-4; TRBD1 aligns across 8 bases. CDR1 is LNHDA and CDR2 is SQIVND in the germline V gene (reference sequence). J lost 0 bases, V lost 3 bases, and 1 base had no gene match. The CDR3 is 15 amino acids. For the CDR3, the DNA is TGTGCCAGTAGTATGACAGGGGTAGCCAAAAACATTCAGTACTTC. This translates into CASSMTGVAKNIQYF.

The chain couples TRBV6-2 or TRBV6-3 to TRBJ2-1, with D unresolved. Germline V gene data show CDR1 as MNHEY and CDR2 as SVGEGT. CDR3 length equals 14 residues. V shed 6 bases and J shed 3 bases, with 12 bases lying between them. This CDR3 is CASSRADDYNEQFF. The CDR3 DNA sequence: TGTGCCAGCAGCCGAGCAGACGACTACAATGAGCAGTTCTTC.

The chain recombines TRBV19 with TRBJ1-2; 10 bases fit TRBD1. After removal of 4 bases from V and 2 bases from J, the junction contained 7 bases not matched to a gene. CDR1 LNHDA and CDR2 SQIVND come from the germline V gene (reference sequence). This CDR3 has 16 amino acids. The CDR3 region has the DNA TGTGCCAGTAGTACTCGGACAGGGGGAAAAAACTATGGCTACACCTTC. Its translation: CASSTRTGGKNYGYTF.

The V call is TRBV20-1, the J call TRBJ2-7; TRBD2 is a possible D gene (6 bases). Germline assignment: CDR1 DFQATT and CDR2 SNEGSKA (reference sequence). This CDR3 has 16 residues. The germline V and J ends were trimmed by 3 bases and 6 bases, with 24 bases remaining between them. CDR3 sequence: CSASLYGGPLDPEQYF. CDR3 in DNA: TGCAGTGCTAGTCTTTACGGGGGACCCCTCGATCCCGAGCAGTACTTC.

The CDR3 loop is CASSLGDQPQHF. CDR3 nucleotides: TGTGCCAGCAGCTTGGGTGATCAGCCCCAGCATTTT. V gene TRBV7-3 combines with J gene TRBJ1-5; D is unclear. Per the germline V gene, CDR1 is SGHTA and CDR2 is FQGTGA. Trimming pared 3 bases from V and 5 bases from J, leaving 5 bases between. This CDR3 has 12 amino acids.

DNA of the CDR3: TGTGCCAGCAGCCAATTACAGGGGGCCGGGATGAACACTGAAGCTTTCTTT. This encodes CASSQLQGAGMNTEAFF. J is TRBJ1-1 and V is TRBV16; 9 positions match TRBD1. CDR1 is KGHSY and CDR2 is FQNENV in the germline V gene. This CDR3 contains 17 residues. The J segment lost 0 bases and the V segment lost 1 base, leaving 6 bases of the junction unmatched.

V usage is TRBV10-3 and J usage is TRBJ2-2, with TRBD1 matching over 9 bases. The ends lost 0 bases at V and 5 bases at J; junction bases unmatched: 10. This CDR3 region has 18 residues. Germline V gene lookup returns CDR1 ENHRY and CDR2 SYGVKD. The CDR3 is CAISESKGTGSGTGELFF. As DNA, the CDR3 is TGTGCCATCAGTGAGTCCAAAGGGACAGGGTCCGGTACCGGGGAGCTGTTTTTT.

The V gene is TRBV18, the J gene TRBJ2-1; 7 bases align to TRBD2. Germline V gene data show CDR1 as KGHSH and CDR2 as LQKENI. With V trimmed by 5 bases and J by 5 bases, 15 bases remained unmatched. The CDR3 runs to 17 residues. CDR3 residues: CASSWRVLESGNNEQFF. CDR3 DNA sequence: TGTGCCAGCTCATGGAGGGTTTTGGAAAGCGGGAACAATGAGCAGTTCTTC.

This clone was recorded only once. This chain uses TRBV9 with TRBJ2-1; maybe TRBD2 (6 bases). CDR1 is SGDLS, CDR2 YYNGEE, per germline. Trimming stripped 4 bases from V and 8 bases from J, with 19 bases between. The CDR3 is 15 amino acids. The CDR3, as DNA: TGTGCCAGCAGCCCCAACGGCGGGGCCGGCGATGAGCAGTTCTTC. Translating it yields CASSPNGGAGDEQFF.